The rows below give T cell receptor beta chains drawn from one sample of a study of CD8 T cells in ankylosing spondylitis. TCRdb processed the 5' RACE reads anew with MiXCR; each CDR3 protein has one entry. This sample carries approximately 220,000 distinct CDR3 sequences, 20% to 30% of them seen once, and the ten largest clones take around 6.3%. The material sequenced was blood, either unsorted or a sorted T cell fraction (not recorded which). The receptors were sampled from a male donor with ankylosing spondylitis or in good health (not recorded which). CDR3s include the opening cysteine and the closing phenylalanine or tryptophan. D genes are given only for firm matches. Clone size is shown for a subset of rows, as once, few, many or a class of expanded clone.

v_gene,j_gene,d_gene,abundance,CDR3aa,CDR3nt
TRBV12-3/TRBV12-4,TRBJ2-1,TRBD1,few,CASSFNGDSEQFF,TGTGCCAGCAGTTTCAATGGGGACAGTGAGCAGTTCTTC
TRBV20-1,TRBJ2-5,TRBD1,-,CSARGLSGGQGTETQYF,TGCAGTGCTAGAGGTCTGAGTGGGGGACAGGGGACAGAGACCCAGTACTTC
TRBV20-1,TRBJ2-3,TRBD2,-,CSADGTSGSTDTQYF,TGCAGTGCCGACGGGACTAGCGGGAGCACAGATACGCAGTATTTT
TRBV29-1,TRBJ2-3,TRBD1,many,CSVGVPTGSTDTQYF,TGCAGCGTTGGGGTACCGACAGGGAGCACAGATACGCAGTATTTT
TRBV2,TRBJ2-5,TRBD2,many,CASSAWSGASQETQYF,TGTGCCAGCAGTGCGTGGAGCGGGGCATCCCAAGAGACCCAGTACTTC
TRBV20-1,TRBJ2-7,-,many,CSAQPRSGPQYEQYF,TGCAGTGCCCAACCACGATCGGGACCTCAATACGAGCAGTACTTC
TRBV19,TRBJ1-2,-,-,CASSMERVYGYTF,TGTGCCAGTAGTATGGAACGGGTCTATGGCTACACCTTC
TRBV12-3/TRBV12-4,TRBJ1-6,TRBD1,many,CASSPTGYNSPLHF,TGTGCCAGCAGTCCGACAGGGTATAATTCACCCCTCCACTTT
TRBV7-7,TRBJ2-7,-,-,CASAKDHWTYEQYF,TGTGCTAGCGCCAAGGACCACTGGACCTACGAGCAGTACTTC
TRBV11-1,TRBJ2-1,TRBD2,many,CASSSRGLAGVNEQFF,TGTGCCAGCAGCTCACGAGGACTAGCGGGAGTCAATGAGCAGTTCTTC
TRBV7-2,TRBJ2-1,TRBD2,few,CASSWTSGIRNEQFF,TGTGCCAGCAGCTGGACTAGCGGGATTCGCAATGAGCAGTTCTTC
TRBV7-3,TRBJ2-3,TRBD2,-,CASSPKAGAVFYTQYF,TGTGCCAGCAGCCCCAAAGCGGGAGCGGTATTCTATACGCAGTATTTT
TRBV7-2,TRBJ1-5,-,-,CASSLWYSNQPQHF,TGTGCCAGCAGCTTATGGTACAGCAATCAGCCCCAGCATTTT
TRBV5-1,TRBJ1-1,-,many,CASSPGQMMNTEAFF,TGCGCCAGCAGCCCTGGACAGATGATGAACACTGAAGCTTTCTTT
TRBV20-1,TRBJ2-5,TRBD2,-,CACEAGGPGETQYF,TGCGCCTGCGAGGCGGGAGGGCCAGGGGAGACCCAGTACTTC
TRBV5-1,TRBJ2-7,TRBD2,many,CASSSGDYPYEQYF,TGCGCCAGCAGCTCCGGGGACTATCCGTACGAGCAGTACTTC
TRBV3-1,TRBJ2-1,-,many,CASSQSLGNEQFF,TGTGCCAGCAGCCAAAGTTTAGGCAATGAGCAGTTCTTC
TRBV20-1,TRBJ2-7,TRBD1,many,CSAREAGQGLEQYF,TGCAGTGCTAGAGAAGCGGGACAGGGGCTTGAGCAGTACTTC
TRBV27,TRBJ2-2,-,many,CASSFKGPGRDTGELFF,TGTGCCAGCAGTTTCAAAGGACCGGGACGGGACACCGGGGAGCTGTTTTTT
TRBV7-3,TRBJ2-1,TRBD2,many,CASSFGLAYNEQFF,TGTGCCAGCAGCTTTGGACTAGCCTACAATGAGCAGTTCTTC
TRBV6-1,TRBJ1-2,-,many,CASWRSSNYGYTF,TGTGCCAGCTGGAGGTCGTCTAACTATGGCTACACCTTC
TRBV12-3/TRBV12-4,TRBJ2-7,-,-,CASSSYSVEQYF,TGTGCCAGCAGTTCATACAGTGTTGAGCAGTACTTC
TRBV28,TRBJ1-5,-,many,CASSNRAVPQHF,TGTGCCAGCAGCAACAGGGCGGTGCCCCAGCATTTT
TRBV20-1,TRBJ2-7,TRBD2,-,CSVTRAGESSYEQYF,TGCAGTGTAACCCGAGCGGGAGAGAGCTCCTACGAGCAGTACTTC
TRBV29-1,TRBJ2-1,TRBD2,many,CSVRLAAYNEQFF,TGCAGCGTGCGACTAGCGGCCTACAATGAGCAGTTCTTC
TRBV6-2/TRBV6-3,TRBJ2-1,TRBD2,many,CASSKHKTSGRGNEQFF,TGTGCCAGCAGTAAACACAAGACTAGCGGGAGAGGGAATGAGCAGTTCTTC
TRBV7-8,TRBJ2-7,TRBD2,many,CASSSGASGSQVQYF,TGTGCCAGCAGCTCCGGGGCTAGCGGGAGTCAGGTGCAGTACTTC
TRBV4-2,TRBJ1-1,TRBD1,few,CASSQVPGTGYTEAFF,TGTGCCAGCAGCCAAGTTCCAGGGACAGGATACACTGAAGCTTTCTTT
TRBV6-1,TRBJ1-3,-,-,CASKSGSSGNTIYF,TGTGCCAGCAAGTCGGGGTCATCTGGAAACACCATATATTTT
TRBV11-2,TRBJ2-1,-,-,CASSFNPGSGNEQFF,TGTGCCAGCAGCTTTAATCCAGGGAGTGGCAATGAGCAGTTCTTC
TRBV6-1,TRBJ2-1,-,many,CASRVQRATSDNEQFF,TGTGCCAGCAGAGTCCAGCGGGCTACCTCCGACAATGAGCAGTTCTTC
TRBV20-1,TRBJ1-2,TRBD1,many,CSAWTGFYGYTF,TGCAGTGCTTGGACAGGGTTTTATGGCTACACCTTC
TRBV10-3,TRBJ1-5,TRBD1,many,CAISPGQGINQPQHF,TGTGCCATCAGCCCGGGACAGGGGATCAATCAGCCCCAGCATTTT
TRBV12-3/TRBV12-4,TRBJ2-1,-,-,CASSHSSVTYNEQFF,TGTGCCAGCAGCCACTCAAGCGTCACCTACAATGAGCAGTTCTTC
TRBV12-3/TRBV12-4,TRBJ2-7,-,few,CASSLVGAEQYF,TGTGCCAGCAGTTTAGTGGGAGCCGAGCAGTACTTC
TRBV4-1,TRBJ2-5,-,many,CASSQDGSKGETQYF,TGCGCCAGCAGCCAAGATGGGTCGAAAGGTGAGACCCAGTACTTC
TRBV2,TRBJ2-1,TRBD2,few,CASRVGTSGKYVPYNEQFF,TGTGCCAGCAGAGTTGGGACTAGCGGAAAATACGTACCCTACAATGAGCAGTTCTTC
TRBV20-1,TRBJ1-2,-,-,CSASNQGYGYTF,TGCAGTGCTAGTAATCAGGGCTATGGCTACACCTTC
TRBV10-3,TRBJ2-3,TRBD2,many,CAISEIPAGATDTQYF,TGTGCCATCAGTGAGATACCGGCGGGAGCCACAGATACGCAGTATTTT
TRBV29-1,TRBJ2-3,-,many,CSVEPLDTQYF,TGCAGCGTTGAACCCCTAGATACGCAGTATTTT
TRBV20-1,TRBJ2-1,-,-,CSARVGYNEQFF,TGCAGTGCTAGAGTTGGGTACAATGAGCAGTTCTTC
TRBV9,TRBJ2-1,-,many,CASSGQGTSYNEQFF,TGTGCCAGCAGCGGGCAGGGGACCTCCTACAATGAGCAGTTCTTC
TRBV10-3,TRBJ1-4,-,many,CAISEFDPQEEKLFF,TGTGCCATCAGTGAGTTTGACCCCCAAGAAGAAAAACTGTTTTTT
TRBV23-1,TRBJ2-1,TRBD2,-,CASTSSGSFYNEQFF,TGCGCCAGCACGTCTAGCGGGAGTTTTTACAATGAGCAGTTCTTC
TRBV25-1,TRBJ2-7,-,-,CASSDVEPYEQYF,TGTGCCAGCAGTGATGTGGAGCCCTACGAGCAGTACTTC
TRBV5-5,TRBJ1-5,TRBD1,many,CASSLGTGDQPQHF,TGTGCCAGCAGCTTGGGGACAGGGGATCAGCCCCAGCATTTT
TRBV5-5,TRBJ1-4,-,few,CASSLGGSEKLFF,TGTGCCAGCAGCTTAGGTGGGAGTGAAAAACTGTTTTTT
TRBV29-1,TRBJ2-7,TRBD2,few,CSVGEGAAEQYF,TGCAGCGTTGGGGAGGGAGCGGCGGAGCAGTACTTC
TRBV29-1,TRBJ2-7,TRBD1,few,CSVEQRGTGVEQYF,TGCAGCGTTGAACAAAGAGGGACAGGGGTCGAGCAGTACTTC
TRBV20-1,TRBJ2-1,-,-,CSAISSFSNEQFF,TGCAGTGCTATTTCTAGCTTTAGCAATGAGCAGTTCTTC
TRBV9,TRBJ2-2,TRBD2,many,CASSGLATGELFF,TGTGCCAGCAGCGGACTAGCCACCGGGGAGCTGTTTTTT
TRBV28,TRBJ2-5,TRBD2,many,CASKAGGRETQYF,TGTGCCAGCAAAGCGGGAGGACGGGAGACCCAGTACTTC
TRBV5-1,TRBJ2-3,-,many,CASSLAPMDTQYF,TGCGCCAGCAGCTTGGCCCCAATGGATACGCAGTATTTT
TRBV6-1,TRBJ1-6,-,many,CASRTERSPPYNSPLHF,TGTGCCAGCAGGACCGAACGTTCACCCCCCTATAATTCACCCCTCCACTTT
TRBV29-1,TRBJ1-1,-,-,CSVQGGGTEAFF,TGCAGCGTCCAGGGAGGTGGCACTGAAGCTTTCTTT
TRBV5-1,TRBJ2-5,-,many,CASSLDSGRQETQYF,TGCGCCAGCAGCTTGGATTCGGGACGTCAAGAGACCCAGTACTTC
TRBV12-3/TRBV12-4,TRBJ1-5,TRBD1,-,CASTVTGVYQPQHF,TGTGCCAGCACTGTTACAGGGGTGTATCAGCCCCAGCATTTT
TRBV11-2,TRBJ2-2,-,many,CASSPTSRTDPGPNTGELFF,TGTGCCAGCAGCCCCACGAGTAGGACAGACCCCGGCCCGAACACCGGGGAGCTGTTTTTT